These 30 T cell receptor beta chains were all obtained from the same sample, sequenced in a study of shared clonotypes between healthy human individuals. Assay: immunoSEQ multiplex PCR; the TCRdb copy retains only in-frame clones and omits some. Of about 2 million clones listed, approximately 94% were seen once; the top ten hold about 1.1%. Terminally differentiated effector memory CD45RA+ cells were left out of the naive CD8 fraction, which was CD45RO-negative and positively selected for CCR7. Sequenced: naive CD8+ T cells sorted from blood. The receptors shown here come from a man younger than 30 in good health.

With regard to this clone: Other DNA sequences in this specimen translate into the identical CDR3. The chain has TRBV7-8 and TRBJ2-1; 14 nucleotides align to TRBD2. V gave up 3 bases and J gave up 2 bases; unmatched junction bases: 3. The length of the CDR3 is 17 residues. Per germline, CDR1 SGHVS and CDR2 FQNEAQ. The CDR3 DNA follows: TGTGCCAGCAGCTTCGGACTAGCGGGGGGCCCCTACAATGAGCAGTTCTTC. It codes for CASSFGLAGGPYNEQFF.

This clone was picked up one time. The chain uses TRBV30 and TRBJ1-1; TRBD1 matches at 12 bases. V lost 2 bases and J lost 3; bases outside the gene matches: 13. The CDR3 totals 18 residues. From germline, CDR1 is GTSNPN and CDR2 SVGIG (reference sequence). CDR3 sequence: CAWSTLTGTGGRDTEAFF. CDR3 DNA sequence: TGTGCCTGGAGTACCCTCACCGGGACAGGGGGCAGAGACACTGAAGCTTTCTTT.

The chain couples TRBV7-9 to TRBJ1-1; 8 bases are a match to TRBD1. Germline lookup yields CDR1 SEHNR and CDR2 FQNEAQ (reference sequence). This CDR3 has 13 amino acids. V lost 4 bases and J lost 6; bases outside the gene matches: 4. DNA for the CDR3: TGTGCCAGCAGCTCCTACAGGGGGGCTGAAGCTTTCTTT. It is translated as CASSSYRGAEAFF.

The chain employs TRBV29-1 and TRBJ1-2; 7 positions match TRBD1. Unmatched junction bases numbered 4, after V lost 0 bases and J lost 3 bases. The germline gives CDR1 SQVTM, CDR2 ANQGSEA. The length of the CDR3 is 14 residues. The CDR3 loop reads CSVEEVTGDYGYTF. As DNA, the CDR3 is TGCAGCGTTGAAGAGGTAACAGGGGACTATGGCTACACCTTC.

The genes are TRBV10-3 and TRBJ2-7; tentatively, D is TRBD2 (6 bases). The germline gives CDR1 ENHRY, CDR2 SYGVKD. Trimming removed 0 bases at V and 3 bases at J, with 12 bases between. CDR3 length: 15 residues. CDR3 sequence: CAISESLVGLYEQYF. The CDR3 DNA sequence: TGTGCCATCAGTGAGTCGTTAGTGGGACTCTACGAGCAGTACTTC.

In its sample, this clone was seen once. The J gene is TRBJ2-7, the V gene TRBV21-1; the listed D gene, TRBD2, was not tested against the DNA. TRBV21-1 constitutes a pseudogene. This CDR3 has 15 amino acids. CDR3 DNA sequence: TGTGCCAGCAGTCCCGGGACTAGCGGGAGCGCCGAGCAGTACTTC. It encodes CASSPGTSGSAEQYF.

With regard to this clone: A read error may be the cause here, since a much bigger clone is one base away. Other DNA sequences of this sample code for an identical CDR3. The CDR3 loop is CASSAGYEQYF. DNA for the CDR3: TGCGCCAGCAGTGCGGGGTACGAGCAGTACTTC. The gene calls are TRBV10-2 and TRBJ2-7; weak D call: TRBD2 (5 bases). V lost 4 bases, J lost 4 bases, and 5 bases lay in between. Germline lookup yields CDR1 WSHSY and CDR2 SAAADI. The CDR3 is 11 residues long.

The chain is built from TRBV9 and TRBJ2-3; D is ambiguous. V lost 3 bases to trimming and J lost 1 base, with 12 bases between them. The CDR3 spans 15 residues. Germline V gives CDR1 SGDLS, CDR2 YYNGEE. The CDR3 protein is CASSAEQRGTDTQYF. The CDR3 nucleotides read TGTGCCAGCAGCGCAGAACAACGGGGCACAGATACGCAGTATTTT.

The chain is built from TRBV12-5 and TRBJ2-7, with TRBD1 matching over 9 bases. The trim removed 6 bases at V and 5 bases at J, leaving 11 bases unmatched. Germline loops: CDR1 LGHNT, CDR2 FRNRAP. CDR3 length: 15 residues. This chain's CDR3 is CASGEGQGSLNEQYF. The CDR3 bases are TGTGCTAGTGGAGAGGGACAGGGTTCGCTTAACGAGCAGTACTTC. Variable domain in full (rest from reference TRBV12-5 and TRBJ2-7): DARVTQTPRHKVTEMGQEVTMRCQPILGHNTVFWYRQTMMQGLELLAYFRNRAPLDDSGMPKDRFSAEMPDATLATLKIQPSEPRDSAVYFCASGEGQGSLNEQYFGPGTRLTVT.

The J gene is TRBJ2-3, the V gene TRBV5-7, with unresolved D. TRBV5-7 is filed as an ORF, its function uncertain. V lost 4 bases and J 4 bases, leaving 7 bases between the germline ends. The CDR3 length is 12 residues. The CDR3 region is CASSPRSDTQYF. Here the CDR3 DNA reads TGTGCCAGCAGCCCCCGATCAGATACGCAGTATTTT.

The chain couples TRBV11-2 to TRBJ2-3; TRBD2 matches 9 bases. CDR1 is SGHAT and CDR2 is FQNNGV in the germline V gene. The CDR3 covers 15 residues. Trimming at V came to 3 bases and at J to 3 bases, leaving 4 bases not matched to a gene. Written as DNA, the CDR3 is TGTGCCAGCAGCTTTGCGGGAGGGGGGACAGATACGCAGTATTTT. This gives the protein CASSFAGGGTDTQYF.

Turning to this clone: The same CDR3 also results from other DNA sequences found in this sample. The gene calls are TRBV27 and TRBJ2-3, with 9 positions matching TRBD2. This CDR3 region has 15 residues. The trim removed 6 bases at V and 1 base at J, leaving 5 bases unmatched. Germline V lookup: CDR1 MNHEY, CDR2 SMNVEV (reference sequence). The CDR3 loop is CASSPRTSGTDTQYF. CDR3 coding DNA: TGTGCCAGCAGCCCTAGGACTAGCGGCACAGATACGCAGTATTTT.

In nucleotides, the CDR3 is TGTGCCAGCAGCTTACCTTCGCGGGGGGACAATGAGCAGTTCTTC. As protein: CASSLPSRGDNEQFF. V and J are TRBV7-9 and TRBJ2-1, with 8 positions matching TRBD2. This CDR3 comprises 15 residues. V lost 2 bases, J lost 5 bases, and 5 bases stayed unmatched. Germline V gene lookup returns CDR1 SEHNR and CDR2 FQNEAQ (reference sequence). The variable domain in full, completed from reference TRBV7-9 and TRBJ2-1, reads DTGVSQNPRHKITKRGQNVTFRCDPISEHNRLYWYRQTLGQGPEFLTYFQNEAQLEKSRLLSDRFSAERPKGSFSTLEIQRTEQGDSAMYLCASSLPSRGDNEQFFGPGTRLTVL.

This clone was recorded once. The J gene is TRBJ1-5, the V gene TRBV5-8; 10 bases line up with TRBD1. V was clipped by 4 bases and J by 7 bases; unmatched bases: 5. This CDR3 is built from 14 residues. CDR1 SGHTS and CDR2 YDEGEE come from the germline V gene. CDR3 sequence reads: CASSTGTGDQPQHF. The CDR3 bases are TGTGCCAGCAGCACCGGGACAGGGGACCAGCCCCAGCATTTT.

The V gene is TRBV28, the J gene TRBJ2-5; TRBD2 is a possible D gene (5 bases). The V end lost 7 bases, the J end lost 0 bases, and 12 bases lay between the germline ends. The CDR3 covers 14 residues. Germline V gene sequence: CDR1 MDHEN, CDR2 SYDVKM. CDR3 amino acids: CASTSGRNQETQYF. CDR3 coding DNA: TGTGCCAGCACAAGCGGCAGAAACCAAGAGACCCAGTACTTC. Based on the CDR3 plus reference TRBV28 and TRBJ2-5, the full variable domain is DVKVTQSSRYLVKRTGEKVFLECVQDMDHENMFWYRQDPGLGLRLIYFSYDVKMKEKGDIPEGYSVSREKKERFSLILESASTNQTSMYLCASTSGRNQETQYFGPGTRLLVL.

The V and J genes are TRBV27 and TRBJ2-7, with D unclear. With 2 bases removed from V and 8 bases from J, the gap between germline ends came to 1 base. This CDR3 spans 9 amino acids. The germline CDR1 and CDR2 sequences are MNHEY and SMNVEV (reference sequence). CDR3 nucleotide sequence: TGTGCCAGCAGTTTACAGCAGTACTTC. Translated: CASSLQQYF.

CDR3 region: CASSQAMGTDTQYF. The CDR3 DNA is TGCGCCAGCAGCCAAGCGATGGGCACAGATACGCAGTATTTT. The V gene is TRBV4-1, the J gene TRBJ2-3; D is undetermined. V lost 1 base and J lost 1, with 6 bases in between. The CDR3 contains 14 residues. CDR1 is MGHRA, CDR2 YSYEKL, per germline.

This sequence joins TRBV5-1 and TRBJ2-7, with 7 bases identical to TRBD1. This CDR3 region has 14 residues. J lost 3 bases, V lost 3 bases, and 6 bases had no gene match. The V gene's germline CDR1 is SGHRS and CDR2 YFSETQ. CDR3 sequence: CASSWPGQSYEQYF. Written as DNA, the CDR3 is TGCGCCAGCAGCTGGCCGGGACAGAGCTACGAGCAGTACTTC.

The V call is TRBV11-2, the J call TRBJ2-7; D is ambiguous. Trimming left V 1 base short and J 6 bases short, with 7 bases between. This CDR3 is 12 amino acids long. Looked up from germline, CDR1 is SGHAT and CDR2 is FQNNGV. The CDR3 reads CASSLALLEQYF. The CDR3 DNA reads as TGTGCCAGCAGCTTAGCCCTTCTCGAGCAGTACTTC.

V is TRBV4-3 and J is TRBJ2-7, with a possible D match to TRBD1 (5 bases). There are 15 residues in the CDR3. Germline V gene data show CDR1 as LGHNA and CDR2 as YSLEER. The V end was cut by 0 bases, the J end by 2 bases, with 11 bases between. This CDR3 reads CASSQDSGNPYEQYF. Written as DNA, the CDR3 is TGCGCCAGCAGCCAAGATTCAGGGAACCCCTACGAGCAGTACTTC.

This clone was detected a few times. The chain is built from TRBV7-9 and TRBJ2-7; D may be TRBD2 (7 bases). The CDR3 covers 16 residues. Germline values: CDR1 SEHNR, CDR2 FQNEAQ (reference sequence). V was cut by 4 bases and J by 7 bases, with 23 bases left in between. This chain's CDR3 is CASSSRRGSGMDEQYF. The CDR3 DNA reads as TGTGCCAGCAGCTCCCGTAGGGGGAGCGGGATGGATGAGCAGTACTTC.

The genes are TRBV6-5 and TRBJ2-2, with 8 bases fitting TRBD1. The CDR3 has 14 amino acids. J lost 6 bases, V lost 7 bases, and 7 bases had no gene match. Germline CDR1 MNHEY, CDR2 SVGAGI. CDR3 sequence: CASTPDREAGELFF. CDR3 coding DNA: TGTGCCAGCACTCCGGACAGGGAGGCCGGGGAGCTGTTTTTT.

The chain links TRBV11-2 to TRBJ2-7; D gene uncertain. The germline gives CDR1 SGHAT, CDR2 FQNNGV. The V and J ends lost 1 base and 6 bases respectively, with 13 bases between them. The CDR3 runs to 14 residues. The CDR3 region has the DNA TGTGCCAGCAGCTTAGTCTCTAGGATTTCCGAGCAGTACTTC. It translates to CASSLVSRISEQYF.

This chain connects TRBV28 to TRBJ2-1; 9 nucleotides match TRBD2. The CDR3 contains 16 residues. The germline gives CDR1 MDHEN, CDR2 SYDVKM. After removal of 5 bases from V and 7 bases from J, the junction contained 12 bases not matched to a gene. CDR3 region: CASSPPSSGGPNEQFF. The CDR3 nucleotides read TGTGCCAGCAGTCCCCCCTCCAGCGGGGGGCCGAATGAGCAGTTCTTC. Full variable domain (rest looked up from reference TRBV28 and TRBJ2-1): DVKVTQSSRYLVKRTGEKVFLECVQDMDHENMFWYRQDPGLGLRLIYFSYDVKMKEKGDIPEGYSVSREKKERFSLILESASTNQTSMYLCASSPPSSGGPNEQFFGPGTRLTVL.

The chain recombines TRBV7-9 with TRBJ2-1, with 11 bases matching TRBD2. J gave up 8 bases and V 5 bases, and 8 bases lay outside the gene matches. The length of the CDR3 is 15 residues. The germline CDR1 and CDR2 sequences are SEHNR and FQNEAQ (reference sequence). CDR3 sequence reads: CASSPLAGGMDEQFF. CDR3 nucleotide sequence: TGTGCCAGCAGCCCCCTAGCGGGGGGAATGGATGAGCAGTTCTTC. The full variable domain, rest sourced from reference TRBV7-9 and TRBJ2-1, is DTGVSQNPRHKITKRGQNVTFRCDPISEHNRLYWYRQTLGQGPEFLTYFQNEAQLEKSRLLSDRFSAERPKGSFSTLEIQRTEQGDSAMYLCASSPLAGGMDEQFFGPGTRLTVL.

The chain employs TRBV13 and TRBJ2-1, with 7 bases lining up with TRBD2. The CDR3 is 15 amino acids. Germline values: CDR1 PRHDT, CDR2 FYEKMQ (reference sequence). V lost 2 bases, J lost 6 bases, and 7 bases stayed unmatched. The CDR3, as DNA: TGTGCCAGCAGCTTAAGCCCGGGGAGGGGCAATGAGCAGTTCTTC. Its protein product is CASSLSPGRGNEQFF.

The V gene is TRBV7-9, the J gene TRBJ2-2; 8 bases are a match to TRBD1. This CDR3 has 16 residues. Germline lookup yields CDR1 SEHNR and CDR2 FQNEAQ (reference sequence). Trimming took 5 bases from V and 5 from J; bases not matched to a gene: 10. This CDR3 reads CASSPSGGFITGELFF. The CDR3 DNA reads as TGTGCCAGCAGCCCGTCAGGGGGCTTTATAACCGGGGAGCTGTTTTTT.

The chain recombines TRBV25-1 with TRBJ1-4; D is possibly TRBD1 (5 bases). The CDR3 covers 14 residues. Trimming removed 5 bases from V and 7 bases from J, with 14 bases in between. CDR1 and CDR2 (germline): MGHDK, SYGVNS. The CDR3: CASSSSRRGEKLFF. CDR3 coding DNA: TGTGCCAGCAGTAGTTCTAGAAGGGGTGAAAAACTGTTTTTT.

The V call is TRBV2, the J call TRBJ2-1; the D call may be TRBD1 or TRBD2 (6 bases each). Germline-derived CDR1 and CDR2 are SNHLY and FYNNEI. V was pared by 3 bases and J by 2 bases, with 11 bases between. The length of the CDR3 is 15 residues. CDR3 region: CASSESGATYNEQFF. CDR3 DNA sequence: TGTGCCAGCAGTGAGTCGGGGGCCACCTACAATGAGCAGTTCTTC.

The chain carries TRBV6-1 and TRBJ2-7, with TRBD2 identical over 8 bases. After removal of 8 bases from V and 4 bases from J, the junction contained 10 bases not matched to a gene. The germline CDR1 and CDR2 sequences are MNHNS and SASEGT. The CDR3 contains 14 residues. The CDR3 protein is CASRAGGENYEQYF. CDR3 bases: TGTGCCAGCCGTGCGGGGGGCGAAAATTACGAGCAGTACTTC.